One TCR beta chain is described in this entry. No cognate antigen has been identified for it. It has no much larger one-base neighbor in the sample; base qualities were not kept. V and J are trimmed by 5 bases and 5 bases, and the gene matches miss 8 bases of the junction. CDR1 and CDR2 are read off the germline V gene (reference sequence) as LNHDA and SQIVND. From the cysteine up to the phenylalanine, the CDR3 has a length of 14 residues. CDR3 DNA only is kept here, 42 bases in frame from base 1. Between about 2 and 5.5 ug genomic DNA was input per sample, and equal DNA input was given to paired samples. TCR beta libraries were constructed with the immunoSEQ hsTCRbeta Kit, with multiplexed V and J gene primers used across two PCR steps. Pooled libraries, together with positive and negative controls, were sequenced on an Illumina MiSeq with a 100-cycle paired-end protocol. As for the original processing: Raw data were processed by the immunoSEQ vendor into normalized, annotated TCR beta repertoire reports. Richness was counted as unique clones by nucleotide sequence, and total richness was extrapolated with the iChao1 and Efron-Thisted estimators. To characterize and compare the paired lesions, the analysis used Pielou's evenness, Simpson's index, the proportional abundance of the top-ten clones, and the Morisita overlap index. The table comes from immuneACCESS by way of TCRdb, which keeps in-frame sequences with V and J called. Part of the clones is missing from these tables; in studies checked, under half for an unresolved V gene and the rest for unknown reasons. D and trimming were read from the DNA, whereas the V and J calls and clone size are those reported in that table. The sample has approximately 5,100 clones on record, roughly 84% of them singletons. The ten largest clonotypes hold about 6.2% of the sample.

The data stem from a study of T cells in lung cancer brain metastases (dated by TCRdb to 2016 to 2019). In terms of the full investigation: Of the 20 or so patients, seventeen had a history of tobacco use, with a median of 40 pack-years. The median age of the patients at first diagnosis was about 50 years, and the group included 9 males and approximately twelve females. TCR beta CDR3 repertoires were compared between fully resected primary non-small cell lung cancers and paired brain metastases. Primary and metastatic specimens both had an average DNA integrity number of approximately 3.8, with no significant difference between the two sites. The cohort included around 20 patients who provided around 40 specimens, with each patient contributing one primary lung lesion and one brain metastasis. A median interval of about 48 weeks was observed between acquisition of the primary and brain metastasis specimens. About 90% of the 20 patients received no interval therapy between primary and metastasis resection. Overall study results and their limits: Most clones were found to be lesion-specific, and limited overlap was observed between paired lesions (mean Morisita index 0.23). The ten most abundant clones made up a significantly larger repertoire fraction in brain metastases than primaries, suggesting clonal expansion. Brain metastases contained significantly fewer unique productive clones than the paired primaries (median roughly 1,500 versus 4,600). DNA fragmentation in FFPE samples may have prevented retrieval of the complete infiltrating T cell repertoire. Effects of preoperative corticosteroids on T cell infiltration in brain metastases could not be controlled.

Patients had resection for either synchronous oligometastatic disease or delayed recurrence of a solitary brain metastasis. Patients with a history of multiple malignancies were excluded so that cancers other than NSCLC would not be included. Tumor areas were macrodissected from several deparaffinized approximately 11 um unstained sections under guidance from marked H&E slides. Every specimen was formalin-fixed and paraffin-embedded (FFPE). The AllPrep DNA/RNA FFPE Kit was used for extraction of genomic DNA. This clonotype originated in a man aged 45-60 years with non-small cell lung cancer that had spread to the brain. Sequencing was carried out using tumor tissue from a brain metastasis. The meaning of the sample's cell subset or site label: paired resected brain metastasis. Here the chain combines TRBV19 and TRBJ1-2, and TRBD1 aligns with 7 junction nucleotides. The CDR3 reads CASSAPGTEYGYTF. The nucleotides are TGTGCCAGTAGTGCCCCCGGGACAGAATATGGCTACACCTTC.